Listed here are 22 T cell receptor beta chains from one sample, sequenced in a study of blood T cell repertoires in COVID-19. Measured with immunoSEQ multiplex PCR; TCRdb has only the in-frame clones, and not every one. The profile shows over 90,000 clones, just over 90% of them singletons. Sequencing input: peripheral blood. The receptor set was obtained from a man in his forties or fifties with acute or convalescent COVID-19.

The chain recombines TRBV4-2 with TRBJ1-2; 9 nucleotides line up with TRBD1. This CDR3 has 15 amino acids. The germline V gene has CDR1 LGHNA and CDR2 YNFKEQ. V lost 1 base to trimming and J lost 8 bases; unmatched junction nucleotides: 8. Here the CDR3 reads CASSQVGTGGGGYTF. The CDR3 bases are TGTGCCAGCAGCCAAGTGGGAACAGGGGGCGGGGGCTACACCTTC.

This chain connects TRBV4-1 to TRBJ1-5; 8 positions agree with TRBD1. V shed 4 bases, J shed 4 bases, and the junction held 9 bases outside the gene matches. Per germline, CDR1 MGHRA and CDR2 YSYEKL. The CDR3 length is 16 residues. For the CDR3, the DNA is TGCGCCAGCAGCCGCGGACAGGGCTTAGATAATCAGCCCCAGCATTTT. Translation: CASSRGQGLDNQPQHF.

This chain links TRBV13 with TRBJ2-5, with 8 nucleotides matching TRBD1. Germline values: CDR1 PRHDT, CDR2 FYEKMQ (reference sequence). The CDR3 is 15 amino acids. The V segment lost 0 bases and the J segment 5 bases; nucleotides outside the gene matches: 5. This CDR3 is CASSLGTGVWETQYF. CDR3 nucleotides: TGTGCCAGCAGCTTAGGGACAGGGGTATGGGAGACCCAGTACTTC.

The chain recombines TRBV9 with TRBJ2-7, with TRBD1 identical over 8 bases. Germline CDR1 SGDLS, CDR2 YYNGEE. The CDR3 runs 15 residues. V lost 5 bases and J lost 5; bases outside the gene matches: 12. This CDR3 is CASSIRLGQVDEQYF. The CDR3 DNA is TGTGCCAGCAGTATTAGATTGGGACAGGTCGACGAGCAGTACTTC. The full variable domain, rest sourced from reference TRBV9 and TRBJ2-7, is DSGVTQTPKHLITATGQRVTLRCSPRSGDLSVYWYQQSLDQGLQFLIQYYNGEERAKGNILERFSAQQFPDLHSELNLSSLELGDSALYFCASSIRLGQVDEQYFGPGTRLTVT.

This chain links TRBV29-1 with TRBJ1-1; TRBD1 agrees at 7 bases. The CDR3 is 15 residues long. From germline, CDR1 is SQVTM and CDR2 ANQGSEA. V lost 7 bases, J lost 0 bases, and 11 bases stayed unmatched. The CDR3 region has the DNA TGCAGCGCAGAACCGGGACAGCTCATGAACACTGAAGCTTTCTTT. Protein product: CSAEPGQLMNTEAFF.

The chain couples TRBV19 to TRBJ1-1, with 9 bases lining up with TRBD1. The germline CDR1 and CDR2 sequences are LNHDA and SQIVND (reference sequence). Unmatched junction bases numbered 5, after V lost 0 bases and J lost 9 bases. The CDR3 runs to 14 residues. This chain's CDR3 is CASSIDMGTGQAFF. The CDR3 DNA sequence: TGTGCCAGTAGTATAGATATGGGGACAGGGCAAGCTTTCTTT.

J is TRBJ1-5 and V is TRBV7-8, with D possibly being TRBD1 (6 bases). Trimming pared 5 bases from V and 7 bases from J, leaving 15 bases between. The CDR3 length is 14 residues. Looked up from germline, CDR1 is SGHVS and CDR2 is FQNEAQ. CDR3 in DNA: TGTGCCAGCAGCCGAGGGGGGAGCGGGCAGCCCCAGCATTTT. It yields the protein CASSRGGSGQPQHF.

The CDR3 DNA follows: TGTGCCAGCAGCCAAAGGCGAATACAGGGGGACTATGGCTACACCTTC. This sequence encodes CASSQRRIQGDYGYTF. The genes are TRBV14 and TRBJ1-2; 8 bases are a match to TRBD1. Per germline, CDR1 SGHDN and CDR2 FVKESK. There are 16 residues in the CDR3. The J segment lost 3 bases and the V segment lost 2 bases, leaving 8 bases of the junction unmatched.

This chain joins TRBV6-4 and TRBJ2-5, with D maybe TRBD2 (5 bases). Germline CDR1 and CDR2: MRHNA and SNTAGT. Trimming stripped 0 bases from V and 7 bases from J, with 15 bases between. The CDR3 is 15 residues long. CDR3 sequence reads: CASSDSPGSRGTQYF. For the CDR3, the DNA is TGTGCCAGCAGTGACTCACCGGGATCCCGAGGGACCCAGTACTTC.

CDR3 sequence: CASSLAGGFTYNEQFF. CDR3 sequence (DNA): TGTGCCAGCAGCTTAGCAGGGGGCTTTACCTACAATGAGCAGTTCTTC. The chain carries TRBV7-8 and TRBJ2-1; TRBD1 matches at 7 bases. J was trimmed by 2 bases and V by 0 bases; bases with no gene match: 4. Germline CDR1 SGHVS, CDR2 FQNEAQ. CDR3 length: 16 residues.

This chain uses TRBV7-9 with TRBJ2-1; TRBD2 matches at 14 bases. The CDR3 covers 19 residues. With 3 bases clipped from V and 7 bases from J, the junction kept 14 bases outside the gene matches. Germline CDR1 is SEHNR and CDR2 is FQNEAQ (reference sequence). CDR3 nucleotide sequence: TGTGCCAGCAGCTTGACTAGCGGGAGGGGCCCTATTAGAGGTAATGAGCAGTTCTTC. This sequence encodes CASSLTSGRGPIRGNEQFF.

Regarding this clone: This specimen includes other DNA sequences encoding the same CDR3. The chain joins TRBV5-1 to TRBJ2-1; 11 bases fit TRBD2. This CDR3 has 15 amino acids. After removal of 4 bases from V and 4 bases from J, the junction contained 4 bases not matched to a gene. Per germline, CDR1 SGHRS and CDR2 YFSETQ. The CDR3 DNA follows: TGCGCCAGCAGCCCAGGGACTAGCGGATACAATGAGCAGTTCTTC. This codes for CASSPGTSGYNEQFF.

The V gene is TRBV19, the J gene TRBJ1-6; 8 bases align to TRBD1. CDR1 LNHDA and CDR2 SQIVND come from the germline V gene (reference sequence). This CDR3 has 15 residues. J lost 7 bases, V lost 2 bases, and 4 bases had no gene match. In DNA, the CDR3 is TGTGCCAGTAGTATACCGGGACAGGTCAATTCACCCCTCCACTTT. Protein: CASSIPGQVNSPLHF.

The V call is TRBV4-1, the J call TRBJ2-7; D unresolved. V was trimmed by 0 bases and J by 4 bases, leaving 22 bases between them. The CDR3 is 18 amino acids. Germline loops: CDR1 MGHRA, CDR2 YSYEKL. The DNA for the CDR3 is TGCGCCAGCAGCCAAGATCTCGAGGCTTCAGATTCATTTTACGAGCAGTACTTC. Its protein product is CASSQDLEASDSFYEQYF.

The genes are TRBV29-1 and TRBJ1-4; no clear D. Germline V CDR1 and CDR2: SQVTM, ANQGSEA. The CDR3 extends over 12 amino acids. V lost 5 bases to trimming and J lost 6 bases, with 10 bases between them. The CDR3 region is CSVLKGDEKLFF. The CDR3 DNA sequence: TGCAGCGTTCTAAAGGGAGATGAAAAACTGTTTTTT. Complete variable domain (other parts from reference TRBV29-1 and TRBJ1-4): SAVISQKPSRDICQRGTSLTIQCQVDSQVTMMFWYRQQPGQSLTLIATANQGSEATYESGFVIDKFPISRPNLTFSTLTVSNMSPEDSSIYLCSVLKGDEKLFFGSGTQLSVL.

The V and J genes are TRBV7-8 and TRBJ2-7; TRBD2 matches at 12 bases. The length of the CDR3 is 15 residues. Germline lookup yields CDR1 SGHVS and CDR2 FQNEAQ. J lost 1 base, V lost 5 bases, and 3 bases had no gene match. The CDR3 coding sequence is TGTGCCAGCAGCGTCGGGACTAGCGGGTCCTACGAGCAGTACTTC. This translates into CASSVGTSGSYEQYF.

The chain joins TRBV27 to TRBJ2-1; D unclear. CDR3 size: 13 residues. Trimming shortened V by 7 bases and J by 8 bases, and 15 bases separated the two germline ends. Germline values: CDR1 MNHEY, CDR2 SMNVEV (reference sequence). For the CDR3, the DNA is TGTGCCAGCAAATCATACGGGTATGATGAGCAGTTCTTC. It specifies CASKSYGYDEQFF.

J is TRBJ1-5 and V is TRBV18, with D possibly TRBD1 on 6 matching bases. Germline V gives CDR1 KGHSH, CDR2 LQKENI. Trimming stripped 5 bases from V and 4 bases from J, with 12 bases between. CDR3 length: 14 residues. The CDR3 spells CASSGQRVNQPQHF. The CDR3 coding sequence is TGTGCCAGCTCAGGACAGAGGGTTAATCAGCCCCAGCATTTT.

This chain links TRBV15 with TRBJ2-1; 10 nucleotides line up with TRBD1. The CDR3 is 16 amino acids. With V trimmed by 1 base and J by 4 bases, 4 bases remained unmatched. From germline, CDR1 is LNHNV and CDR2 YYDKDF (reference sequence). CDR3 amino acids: CATSRVRQGAYNEQFF. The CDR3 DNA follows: TGTGCCACCAGCAGAGTCAGACAGGGGGCTTACAATGAGCAGTTCTTC.

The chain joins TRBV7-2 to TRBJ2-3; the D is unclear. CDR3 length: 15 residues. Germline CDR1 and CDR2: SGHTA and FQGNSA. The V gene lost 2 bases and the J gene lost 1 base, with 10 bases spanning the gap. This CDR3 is CASSLSPRCTDTQYF. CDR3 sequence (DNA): TGTGCCAGCAGCTTAAGCCCTAGGTGCACAGATACGCAGTATTTT.

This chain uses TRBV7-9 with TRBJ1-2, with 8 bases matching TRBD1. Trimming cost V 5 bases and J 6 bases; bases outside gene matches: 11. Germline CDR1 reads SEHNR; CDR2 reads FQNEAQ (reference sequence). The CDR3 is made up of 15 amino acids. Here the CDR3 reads CASSLISGGKDGYTF. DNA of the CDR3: TGTGCCAGCAGCCTCATTTCAGGGGGCAAGGATGGCTACACCTTC.

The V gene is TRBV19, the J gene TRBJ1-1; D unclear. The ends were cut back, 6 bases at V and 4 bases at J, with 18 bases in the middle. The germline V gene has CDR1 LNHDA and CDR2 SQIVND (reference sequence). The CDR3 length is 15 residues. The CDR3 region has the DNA TGTGCCAGTAGGTCCATAGAGCAGGTCCGCACTGAAGCTTTCTTT. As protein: CASRSIEQVRTEAFF.